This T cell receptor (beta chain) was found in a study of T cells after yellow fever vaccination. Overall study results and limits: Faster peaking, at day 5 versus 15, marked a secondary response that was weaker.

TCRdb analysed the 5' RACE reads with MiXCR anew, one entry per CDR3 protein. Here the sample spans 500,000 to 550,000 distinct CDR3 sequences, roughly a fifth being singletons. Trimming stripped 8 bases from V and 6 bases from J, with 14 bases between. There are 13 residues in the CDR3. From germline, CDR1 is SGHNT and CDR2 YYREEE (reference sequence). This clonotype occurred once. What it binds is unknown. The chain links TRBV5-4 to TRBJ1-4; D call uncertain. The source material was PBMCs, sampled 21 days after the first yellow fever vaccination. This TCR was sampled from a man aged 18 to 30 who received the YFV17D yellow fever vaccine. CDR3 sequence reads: CARGTASDEKLFF. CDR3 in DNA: TGTGCCAGGGGCACGGCTTCCGATGAAAAACTGTTTTTT. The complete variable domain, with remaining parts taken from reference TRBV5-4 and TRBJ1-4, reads ETGVTQSPTHLIKTRGQQVTLRCSSQSGHNTVSWYQQALGQGPQFIFQYYREEENGRGNFPPRFSGLQFPNYSSELNVNALELDDSALYLCARGTASDEKLFFGSGTQLSVL.